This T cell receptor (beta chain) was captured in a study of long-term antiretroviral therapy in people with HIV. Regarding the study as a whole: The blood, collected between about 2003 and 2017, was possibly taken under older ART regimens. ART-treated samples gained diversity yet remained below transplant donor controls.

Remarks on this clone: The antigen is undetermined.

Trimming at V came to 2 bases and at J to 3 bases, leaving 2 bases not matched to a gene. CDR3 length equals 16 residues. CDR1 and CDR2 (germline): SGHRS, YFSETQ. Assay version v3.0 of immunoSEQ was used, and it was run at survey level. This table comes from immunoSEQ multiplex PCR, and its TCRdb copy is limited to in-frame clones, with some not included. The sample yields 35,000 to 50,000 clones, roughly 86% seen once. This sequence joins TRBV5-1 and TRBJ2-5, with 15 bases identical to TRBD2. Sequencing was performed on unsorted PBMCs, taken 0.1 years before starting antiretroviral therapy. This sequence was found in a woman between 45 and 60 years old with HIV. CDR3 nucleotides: TGCGCCAGCAGCTTAGGACTAGCGGGGGGGGAAGAGACCCAGTACTTC. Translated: CASSLGLAGGEETQYF.